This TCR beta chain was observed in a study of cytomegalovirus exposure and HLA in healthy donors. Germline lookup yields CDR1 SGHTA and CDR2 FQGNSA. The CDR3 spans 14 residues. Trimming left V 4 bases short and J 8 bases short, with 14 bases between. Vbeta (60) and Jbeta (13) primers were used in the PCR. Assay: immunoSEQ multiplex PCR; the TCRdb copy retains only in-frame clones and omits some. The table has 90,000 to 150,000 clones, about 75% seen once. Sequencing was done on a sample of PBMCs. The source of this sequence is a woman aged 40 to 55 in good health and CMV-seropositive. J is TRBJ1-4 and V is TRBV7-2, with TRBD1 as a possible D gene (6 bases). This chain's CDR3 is CASSYDRLGEKLFF. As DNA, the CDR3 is TGTGCCAGCAGCTATGACAGGCTGGGAGAAAAACTGTTTTTT.